Listed below are T cell receptor beta chains from one sample, sequenced in a study of STAT5B mutations in CD4+ large granular lymphocyte leukemia. The protocol was immunoSEQ multiplex PCR, while the TCRdb copy is restricted to in-frame clones and leaves out a portion. Counted here are more than 30,000 clones, around 71% occurring once; the ten biggest clones make up approximately 0.43%. The sequenced sample was CD4+ T cells from blood buffy coats. All receptors derive from a human donor in good health. Each CDR3 is given with its conserved first and last residue. The D gene is left open where the match is weak. The listing skips clone size in some rows; elsewhere it reads once, few, many or a size class.

v_call	clone_size	j_call	d_call	cdr3_nt	cdr3_aa
TRBV29-1	few	TRBJ1-4	.	TGCAGCGTTGTAGAACAGATTAATGAAAAACTGTTTTTT	CSVVEQINEKLFF
TRBV19	few	TRBJ1-6	.	TGTGCCAGTAGACCGGGTCTCTATAATTCACCCCTCCACTTT	CASRPGLYNSPLHF
TRBV6-1	.	TRBJ2-1	TRBD2	TGTGCCAGCAGTGGAAGCGGGGGGCCCCAGTTCTTC	CASSGSGGPQFF
TRBV5-1	.	TRBJ2-7	.	TGCGCCAGCTCGAACAGGGAAACCTACGAGCAGTACTTC	CASSNRETYEQYF
TRBV6-5	.	TRBJ2-5	TRBD2	TGTGCCAGCAGTTACTCGGGAGCGGGAGCTGCCCAGTACTTC	CASSYSGAGAAQYF
TRBV30	.	TRBJ1-4	.	TGTGCCTGGTCAACGCAGAATGAAAAACTGTTTTTT	CAWSTQNEKLFF
TRBV14	few	TRBJ1-1	.	TGTGCCAGCAGACGATCTATAGTGGGCACTGAAGCTTTCTTT	CASRRSIVGTEAFF
TRBV10-1	.	TRBJ2-1	TRBD1	TGCGCCAGCAGTGGGGGACAGGCCTACAATGAGCAGTTCTTC	CASSGGQAYNEQFF
TRBV6-1	.	TRBJ2-1	.	TGTGCCAGCAGTGAAAGACAGTTCAATGAGCAGTTCTTC	CASSERQFNEQFF
TRBV28	few	TRBJ1-2	.	TGTGCCAGCTTTGACCCGGTCTATGGCTACACCTTC	CASFDPVYGYTF
TRBV7-2	.	TRBJ1-2	TRBD1	TGTGCCAGCAGCCCACCCCCGGGACAGGGAGCCTATGGCTACACCTTC	CASSPPPGQGAYGYTF
TRBV29-1	.	TRBJ1-2	TRBD1	TGCAGCGGCGGGACAGCTAACTATGGCTACACCTTC	CSGGTANYGYTF
TRBV7-2	once	TRBJ2-2	.	TGTGCCAGCAGCTGGGGGGCCGGGGAGCTGTTTTTT	CASSWGAGELFF
TRBV10-3	.	TRBJ2-3	TRBD2	TGTGCCATCAGCGATAGCGGGGGGGCCACAGATACGCAGTATTTT	CAISDSGGATDTQYF
TRBV29-1	few	TRBJ1-1	TRBD1	TGCAGCGTACAGGGGGAGGGGAACACTGAAGCTTTCTTT	CSVQGEGNTEAFF
TRBV18	.	TRBJ2-1	.	TGTGCCAGCTCACCACCGAACAGTAACCCTTACAATGAGCAGTTCTTC	CASSPPNSNPYNEQFF
TRBV19	.	TRBJ1-2	.	TGTGCCAGTAAGGGCCAACTTGACTATGGCTACACCTTC	CASKGQLDYGYTF
TRBV6-5	few	TRBJ1-5	.	TGTGCCAGCAGTATCACAGCGTTAAATCAGCCCCAGCATTTT	CASSITALNQPQHF
TRBV7-9	.	TRBJ1-1	.	TGTGCCAGCAGTCGAGAGGGCACTGAAGCTTTCTTT	CASSREGTEAFF
TRBV28	few	TRBJ2-7	.	TGTGCCAGCTTAAACGGCGGGCTCGCCTACGAGCAGTACTTC	CASLNGGLAYEQYF